This T cell receptor beta chain was documented in a study of blood T cells in healthy people across ages. Study-level results: Both higher diversity and more naive CD4+ cells marked long-lived donors when set against aged donors.

With a J-beta primer mix and a sample-barcoded 5' primer, a second PCR ran roughly 6 to 11 cycles. Each cDNA molecule was tagged by a template-switch adaptor with 12 random nucleotides. TCRdb processed the 5' RACE reads anew with MiXCR; each CDR3 protein has one entry. The profile covers about 640,000 distinct CDR3 sequences, with approximately 59% appearing a single time and 30% to 45% taken by the ten largest. Concerning this clonotype itself: What it recognizes is unknown. Germline and junction disagree at one end, which may indicate a read error.

Germline V lookup: CDR1 SEHNR, CDR2 FQNEAQ (reference sequence). The CDR3 length is 13 residues. The source material was blood. This chain joins TRBV7-9 and TRBJ2-7; D is unclear. This TCR came from a man between 60 and 75 years old in good health. CDR3 in amino acids: CANSLVDIYEQYF. As DNA, the CDR3 is TGTGCCAACAGCTTGGTCGATATTTACGAGCAGTACTTC.